This record concerns one T cell receptor beta chain sequence. The sample is drawn from a study of T cell changes during pregnancy in multiple sclerosis. CDR1 and CDR2 from the germline V gene are SGHNT and YYREEE (reference sequence). J was trimmed by 2 bases and V by 0 bases; bases with no gene match: 1. The CDR3 totals 16 residues. The assay was immunoSEQ multiplex PCR, and TCRdb's table has in-frame clones only and misses some. The sample has 25,000 to 35,000 clones, approximately 89% seen once. This chain links TRBV5-4 with TRBJ2-3; the match to TRBD2 covers 12 bases. This sequence originates from a female donor with multiple sclerosis, enrolled in a pregnancy study. The sample in question was CD8+ T cells from peripheral blood mononuclear cells, obtained in the second trimester of pregnancy. Here the CDR3 DNA reads TGTGCCAGCAGCTTGGGACTAGCGGGGGCCACAGATACGCAGTATTTT. It encodes CASSLGLAGATDTQYF.